This T cell receptor beta chain was observed in a study of spatial heterogeneity in lung cancer. Study as a whole: Alpha-chain detections were consistently fewer than beta-chain detections among the sequences.

Germline CDR1 is DFQATT and CDR2 is SNEGSKA (reference sequence). V was pared by 1 base and J by 8 bases, with 9 bases between. This CDR3 has 13 amino acids. On each TCR cDNA molecule, a unique molecular identifier was present. TCRdb analysed the 5' RACE reads with MiXCR anew, one entry per CDR3 protein. This table holds about 120,000 distinct CDR3 sequences, more than 10% found once. Time point indicated: blood at routine non-recurrence follow-up after resection. No cell sorting; template was whole RNA from tumor, lung tissue or PBMC. On this clonotype itself: The final CDR3 position lacks the conserved phenylalanine or tryptophan, pointing to a likely read error.

This TCR was recovered from a male donor with early-stage non-small cell lung cancer. Source: PBMCs, taken at follow-up. The rearrangement links TRBV20-1 to TRBJ1-6; TRBD1 is a possible D gene (5 bases). CDR3 nucleotides: TGCAGTGCTAGAGTACAGGCGGATTCACCCCTCCACCTT. Its protein is CSARVQADSPLHL.